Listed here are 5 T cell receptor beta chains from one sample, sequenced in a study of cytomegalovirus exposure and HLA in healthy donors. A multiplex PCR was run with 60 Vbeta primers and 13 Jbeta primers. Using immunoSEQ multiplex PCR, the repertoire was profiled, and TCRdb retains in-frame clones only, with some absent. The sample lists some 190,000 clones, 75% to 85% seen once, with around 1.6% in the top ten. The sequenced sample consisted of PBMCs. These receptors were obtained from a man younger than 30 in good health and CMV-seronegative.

This chain's CDR3 is CASSQTQGEGSPLHF. The CDR3 bases are TGTGCCAGCAGCCAGACACAGGGGGAGGGTTCACCCCTCCACTTT. The chain uses TRBV7-2 and TRBJ1-6; 8 nucleotides line up with TRBD1. The ends lost 5 bases at V and 9 bases at J; junction bases unmatched: 9. CDR3 length equals 15 residues. The germline V gene has CDR1 SGHTA and CDR2 FQGNSA.

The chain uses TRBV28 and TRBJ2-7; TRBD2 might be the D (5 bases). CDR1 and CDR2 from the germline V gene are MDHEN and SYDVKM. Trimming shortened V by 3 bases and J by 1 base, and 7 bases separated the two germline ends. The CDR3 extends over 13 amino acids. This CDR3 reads CASSFRGSYEQYF. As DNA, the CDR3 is TGTGCCAGCAGTTTTAGAGGGTCCTACGAGCAGTACTTC.

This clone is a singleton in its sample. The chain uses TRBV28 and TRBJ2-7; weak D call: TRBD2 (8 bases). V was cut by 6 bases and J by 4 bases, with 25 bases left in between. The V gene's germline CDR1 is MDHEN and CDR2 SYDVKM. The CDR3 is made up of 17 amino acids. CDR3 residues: CASSHIRTGPSGYEQYF. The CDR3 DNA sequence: TGTGCCAGCAGCCATATACGGACAGGACCTAGCGGGTACGAGCAGTACTTC.

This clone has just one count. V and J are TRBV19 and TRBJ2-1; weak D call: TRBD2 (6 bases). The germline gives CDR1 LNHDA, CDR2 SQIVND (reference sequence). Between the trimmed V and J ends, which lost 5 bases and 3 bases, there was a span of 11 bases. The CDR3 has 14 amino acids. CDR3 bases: TGTGCCAGTAGTCCGGGACTCAACTACAATGAGCAGTTCTTC. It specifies CASSPGLNYNEQFF. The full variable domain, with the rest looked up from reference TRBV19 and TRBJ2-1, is DGGITQSPKYLFRKEGQNVTLSCEQNLNHDAMYWYRQDPGQGLRLIYYSQIVNDFQKGDIAEGYSVSREKKESFPLTVTSAQKNPTAFYLCASSPGLNYNEQFFGPGTRLTVL.

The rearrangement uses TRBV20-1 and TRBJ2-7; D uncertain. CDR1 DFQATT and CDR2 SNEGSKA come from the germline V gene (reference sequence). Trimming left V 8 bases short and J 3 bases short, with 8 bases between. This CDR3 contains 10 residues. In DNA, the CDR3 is TGCAGTTCCACCGGCTACGAGCAGTACTTC. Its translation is CSSTGYEQYF.